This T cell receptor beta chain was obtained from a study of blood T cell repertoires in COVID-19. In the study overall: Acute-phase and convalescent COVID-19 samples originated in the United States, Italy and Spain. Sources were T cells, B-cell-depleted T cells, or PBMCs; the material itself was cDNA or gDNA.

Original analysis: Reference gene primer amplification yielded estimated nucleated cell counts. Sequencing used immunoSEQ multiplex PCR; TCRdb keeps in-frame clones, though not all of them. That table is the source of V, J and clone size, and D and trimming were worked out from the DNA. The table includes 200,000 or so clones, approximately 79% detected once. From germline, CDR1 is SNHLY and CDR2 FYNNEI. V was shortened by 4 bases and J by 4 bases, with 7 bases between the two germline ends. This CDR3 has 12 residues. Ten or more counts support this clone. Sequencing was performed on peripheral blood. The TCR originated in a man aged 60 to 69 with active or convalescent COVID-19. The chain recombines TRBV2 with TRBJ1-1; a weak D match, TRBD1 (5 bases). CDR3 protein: CASSGDFTEAFF. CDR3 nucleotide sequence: TGTGCCAGCAGTGGGGACTTCACTGAAGCTTTCTTT.